A selection of T cell receptor beta chains follows, all from one sample in a study of post-analysis software for immune sequencing data. Each CDR3 protein gets one entry after TCRdb re-called the PCR reads with MiXCR. The sample yields 750,000 to 950,000 distinct CDR3 sequences, under 70% seen once. Sequencing was carried out using blood. These receptors all come from a girl aged 5 to 17 with multiple sclerosis. CDR3s leave out the opening cysteine and the closing phenylalanine or tryptophan. Each record gives: J gene, V gene, CDR3 protein.

j_call: TRBJ1-1; v_call: TRBV5-1; cdr3_aa: ASSLGTGETEAF
j_call: TRBJ2-3; v_call: TRBV7-2; cdr3_aa: ASSWGQGPYTDTQY
j_call: TRBJ1-2; v_call: TRBV12-3/TRBV12-4; cdr3_aa: ASSPSAGGGFNYGYT
j_call: TRBJ1-2; v_call: TRBV20-1; cdr3_aa: SAGSHPSGVDGYT
j_call: TRBJ2-7; v_call: TRBV5-1; cdr3_aa: ASSFRQHNYEQY
j_call: TRBJ2-2; v_call: TRBV27; cdr3_aa: ASGWGMKLF
j_call: TRBJ2-5; v_call: TRBV5-1; cdr3_aa: ASSATGSQETQY
j_call: TRBJ2-3; v_call: TRBV6-4; cdr3_aa: ASSVGQGADTQY
j_call: TRBJ2-3; v_call: TRBV2; cdr3_aa: ASSESQGAPRLTDTQY
j_call: TRBJ2-5; v_call: TRBV15; cdr3_aa: ATSGGQGPQETQY
j_call: TRBJ2-3; v_call: TRBV5-1; cdr3_aa: ASSLGDSRWTDTQY
j_call: TRBJ1-1; v_call: TRBV29-1; cdr3_aa: SVASGGGITEAF
j_call: TRBJ2-1; v_call: TRBV5-1; cdr3_aa: ASSRLAGGPSYNEQF
j_call: -; v_call: TRBV15; cdr3_aa: ATSREWTGFLYEQY
j_call: TRBJ2-1; v_call: TRBV10-1; cdr3_aa: ARRTSNEQF
j_call: TRBJ1-1; v_call: TRBV7-3; cdr3_aa: ASSLSGGRREAF
j_call: TRBJ2-1; v_call: TRBV12-5; cdr3_aa: ASGPLSGDYNEQF
j_call: TRBJ2-1; v_call: TRBV20-1; cdr3_aa: SARDRGLSPTNEQF
j_call: TRBJ2-3; v_call: TRBV10-3; cdr3_aa: ATSQGAADTQY
j_call: TRBJ2-3; v_call: TRBV27; cdr3_aa: ASSLSRGPSDTQY
j_call: TRBJ2-7; v_call: TRBV4-1; cdr3_aa: ASSQVLAGEQY
j_call: TRBJ1-4; v_call: TRBV20-1; cdr3_aa: SAPGAANEKLF
j_call: TRBJ1-5; v_call: TRBV12-3/TRBV12-4; cdr3_aa: ASSLPDQPQH
j_call: TRBJ2-5; v_call: TRBV20-1; cdr3_aa: SASFGIAGEQY
j_call: TRBJ1-5; v_call: TRBV25-1; cdr3_aa: ASRLGNQPQH
j_call: TRBJ1-2; v_call: TRBV20-1; cdr3_aa: SAFLGRGVRTRENYGYT
j_call: TRBJ1-1; v_call: TRBV5-1; cdr3_aa: ASSSTGVNTEAF
j_call: TRBJ1-2; v_call: TRBV5-1; cdr3_aa: ASSFMGGYT
j_call: TRBJ2-3; v_call: TRBV11-2; cdr3_aa: ASSFRDPSTDTQY
j_call: TRBJ2-1; v_call: TRBV5-1; cdr3_aa: ASSLAWTSGRATNEQF
j_call: -; v_call: TRBV2; cdr3_aa: ASSGFNYEQY
j_call: TRBJ2-7; v_call: TRBV6-1; cdr3_aa: ASSDREGWRDEQY
j_call: -; v_call: TRBV20-1; cdr3_aa: SARGGQYEQY
j_call: TRBJ2-7; v_call: TRBV5-1; cdr3_aa: ASSFGRGSTYEQY
j_call: TRBJ1-2; v_call: TRBV19; cdr3_aa: ARSLQGWNYGYT
j_call: TRBJ2-1; v_call: TRBV29-1; cdr3_aa: SVGFAGGQYNEQF
j_call: TRBJ2-7; v_call: TRBV11-2; cdr3_aa: ASSLGTGDLSSYEQY
j_call: TRBJ2-1; v_call: TRBV7-3; cdr3_aa: ASSLRTSGINANEQF
j_call: TRBJ1-2; v_call: TRBV5-1; cdr3_aa: ASSLSNPNYGYT
j_call: TRBJ1-1; v_call: TRBV18; cdr3_aa: ASSPGINTEAF
j_call: TRBJ1-1; v_call: TRBV20-1; cdr3_aa: SAKDPGRKLNTEAF
j_call: TRBJ2-7; v_call: TRBV6-6; cdr3_aa: ASSQTSAYEQY
j_call: TRBJ2-2; v_call: TRBV10-3; cdr3_aa: AIRGTGDTGELF
j_call: TRBJ2-1; v_call: TRBV29-1; cdr3_aa: SVEGLAGRYNEQF
j_call: TRBJ2-1; v_call: TRBV7-9; cdr3_aa: ASSSQGPMAGEQF
j_call: TRBJ1-4; v_call: TRBV4-2; cdr3_aa: ASSEATNEKLF
j_call: TRBJ2-7; v_call: TRBV5-1; cdr3_aa: ASSPTPGQRSYEQY
j_call: TRBJ2-1; v_call: TRBV10-3; cdr3_aa: AIRTGEVNEQF
j_call: TRBJ2-7; v_call: TRBV10-2; cdr3_aa: ASTDGSSYEQY
j_call: TRBJ2-5; v_call: TRBV5-1; cdr3_aa: ASSLRSLVREETQY
j_call: TRBJ2-7; v_call: TRBV30; cdr3_aa: AWSPGRKEQY
j_call: TRBJ1-1; v_call: TRBV7-9; cdr3_aa: ASSPGGRMVEENTEAF
j_call: TRBJ2-5; v_call: TRBV3-1; cdr3_aa: ASSHGRPLAETQY